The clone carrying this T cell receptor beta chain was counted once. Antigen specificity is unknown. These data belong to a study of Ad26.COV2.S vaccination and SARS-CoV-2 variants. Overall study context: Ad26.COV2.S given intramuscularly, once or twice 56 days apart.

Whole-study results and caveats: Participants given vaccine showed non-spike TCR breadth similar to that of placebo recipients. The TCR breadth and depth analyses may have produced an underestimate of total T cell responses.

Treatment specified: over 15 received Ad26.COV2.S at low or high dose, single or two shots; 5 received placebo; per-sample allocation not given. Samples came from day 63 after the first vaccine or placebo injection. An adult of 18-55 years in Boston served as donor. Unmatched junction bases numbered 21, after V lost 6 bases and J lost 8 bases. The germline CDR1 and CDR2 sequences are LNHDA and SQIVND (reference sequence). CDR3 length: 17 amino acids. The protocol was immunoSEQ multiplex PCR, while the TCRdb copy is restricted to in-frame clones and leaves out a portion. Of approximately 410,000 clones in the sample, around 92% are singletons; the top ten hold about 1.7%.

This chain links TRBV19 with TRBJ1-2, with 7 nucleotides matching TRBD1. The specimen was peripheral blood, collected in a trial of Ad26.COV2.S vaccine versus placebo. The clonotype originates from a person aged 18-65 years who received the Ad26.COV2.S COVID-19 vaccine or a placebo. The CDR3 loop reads CASRPGQEGQQRGGYTF. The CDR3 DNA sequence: TGTGCCAGTAGGCCCGGGCAGGAGGGACAGCAACGGGGAGGCTACACCTTC.